The 5 T cell receptor beta chains reported below all come from one sample, sequenced in a study of a mutant IDH1 vaccine in newly diagnosed glioma. Time point denoted: week 11, during vaccination. With topical imiquimod, each dose of the vaccine consisted of 300 ug of mutant IDH1 20-mer peptide. What these receptors recognize is not known. Repertoires were generated with immunoSEQ multiplex PCR, while TCRdb's copy carries only in-frame clones and drops some. The data contain fewer than 150,000 clones, roughly nine tenths of them singletons. The sequenced sample was PBMCs, obtained from a glioma patient whose treatment included an IDH1 peptide vaccine. These receptors were taken from a woman in her forties or fifties with glioma.

The gene calls are TRBV27 and TRBJ2-7; D unclear. Germline loops: CDR1 MNHEY, CDR2 SMNVEV (reference sequence). Trimming shortened V by 0 bases and J by 2 bases, and 8 bases separated the two germline ends. The CDR3 loop spans 14 amino acids. The chain's CDR3 is CASSLSSRTYEQYF. CDR3 in DNA: TGTGCCAGCAGTTTATCAAGTAGGACCTACGAGCAGTACTTC.

The rearrangement links TRBV7-8 to TRBJ1-5; weak D call: TRBD1 (5 bases). Trimming removed 5 bases from V and 3 bases from J, with 14 bases in between. The germline V gene has CDR1 SGHVS and CDR2 FQNEAQ. The CDR3 has 15 amino acids. CDR3 bases: TGTGCCAGCAGCCCAGCGTCGGGACCCAATCAGCCCCAGCATTTT. It translates to CASSPASGPNQPQHF.

This chain connects TRBV13 to TRBJ2-1, with unresolved D. Trimming shortened V by 1 base and J by 0 bases, and 7 bases separated the two germline ends. The CDR3 is 15 amino acids. CDR1 is PRHDT, CDR2 FYEKMQ, per germline (reference sequence). This chain's CDR3 is CASSLEPLSYNEQFF. The CDR3 coding sequence is TGTGCCAGCAGCTTAGAGCCACTCTCCTACAATGAGCAGTTCTTC.

This clone was counted once. V and J are TRBV28 and TRBJ2-5; 8 bases match TRBD1. The CDR3 covers 16 residues. Looked up from germline, CDR1 is MDHEN and CDR2 is SYDVKM. After removal of 7 bases from V and 5 bases from J, the junction contained 15 bases not matched to a gene. DNA for the CDR3: TGTGCCAGCACCCCAGGGGGCAGGGGGGATTGGGAGACCCAGTACTTC. Amino acid sequence: CASTPGGRGDWETQYF.

The chain links TRBV5-1 to TRBJ2-2; TRBD1 is a possible D gene (7 bases). CDR3 length equals 16 residues. Germline V gene data show CDR1 as SGHRS and CDR2 as YFSETQ. The V and J ends lost 4 bases and 7 bases respectively, with 20 bases between them. The CDR3 is CASSPLGGGAGGELFF. Written as DNA, the CDR3 is TGCGCCAGCAGCCCCCTCGGAGGGGGCGCCGGCGGGGAGCTGTTTTTT.